The clone carrying this T cell receptor beta chain was observed a handful of times. Its antigen is currently unknown. Germline-derived CDR1 and CDR2 are SGDLS and YYNGEE. V was trimmed by 0 bases and J by 9 bases, leaving 16 bases between them. The CDR3 consists of 14 residues. This entry belongs to a study of T-cell memory formation after mild COVID-19. Notes on the study in general: Clones that got smaller from day 15 to 85 had even CD4/CD8, while clones growing later tipped toward CD4+.

One entry per CDR3 protein results from TCRdb running MiXCR on the 5' RACE reads. The table has around 530,000 distinct CDR3 sequences, less than 25% seen once. Sequenced sample: PBMCs or a T cell subset sorted from them (not recorded which). This clonotype was sampled from an adult woman who had mild COVID-19 (a few samples of this study predate the infection). Cell type and time point are not known. The rearrangement joins TRBV9 to TRBJ2-7; D gene uncertain. CDR3 sequence reads: CASSVDPKGGLQYF. CDR3 coding DNA: TGTGCCAGCAGCGTAGATCCTAAGGGCGGATTGCAGTACTTC.